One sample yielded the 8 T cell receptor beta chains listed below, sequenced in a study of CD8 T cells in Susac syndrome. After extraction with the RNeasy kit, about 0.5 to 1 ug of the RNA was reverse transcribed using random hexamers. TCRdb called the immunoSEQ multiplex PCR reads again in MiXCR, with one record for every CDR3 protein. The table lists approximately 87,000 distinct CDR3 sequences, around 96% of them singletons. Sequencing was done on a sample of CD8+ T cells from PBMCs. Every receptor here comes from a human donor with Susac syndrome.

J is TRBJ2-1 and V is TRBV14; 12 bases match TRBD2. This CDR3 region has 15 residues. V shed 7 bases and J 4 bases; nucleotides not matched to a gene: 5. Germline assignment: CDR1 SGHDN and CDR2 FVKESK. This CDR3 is CASTSGLAGYNEQFF. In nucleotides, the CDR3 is TGTGCCAGCACTTCGGGACTAGCGGGTTACAATGAGCAGTTCTTC.

The CDR3 spells CATSDPGREADTQYF. Written as DNA, the CDR3 is TGTGCCACCAGTGATCCGGGACGGGAGGCAGATACGCAGTATTTT. This sequence joins TRBV24-1 and TRBJ2-3, with 7 bases matching TRBD2. Germline values: CDR1 KGHDR, CDR2 SFDVKD. Germline trimming cut 3 bases from V and 4 bases from J; bases unmatched to any gene: 6. The CDR3 spans 15 residues.

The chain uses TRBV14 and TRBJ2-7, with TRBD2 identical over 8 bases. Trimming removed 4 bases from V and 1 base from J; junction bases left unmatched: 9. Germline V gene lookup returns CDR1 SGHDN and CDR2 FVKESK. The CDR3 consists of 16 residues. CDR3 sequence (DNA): TGTGCCAGCAGCCTGAAGGTAGCGGGGTCATCCTACGAGCAGTACGTC. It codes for CASSLKVAGSSYEQYV.

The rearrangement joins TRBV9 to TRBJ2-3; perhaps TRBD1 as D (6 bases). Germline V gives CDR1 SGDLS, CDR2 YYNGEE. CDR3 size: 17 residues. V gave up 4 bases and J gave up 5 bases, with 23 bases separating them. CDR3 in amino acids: CASSPQAWDIQEDTQYF. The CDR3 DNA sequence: TGTGCCAGCAGCCCCCAAGCCTGGGACATCCAGGAAGATACGCAGTATTTT. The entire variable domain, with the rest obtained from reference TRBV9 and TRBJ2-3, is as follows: DSGVTQTPKHLITATGQRVTLRCSPRSGDLSVYWYQQSLDQGLQFLIQYYNGEERAKGNILERFSAQQFPDLHSELNLSSLELGDSALYFCASSPQAWDIQEDTQYFGPGTRLTVL.

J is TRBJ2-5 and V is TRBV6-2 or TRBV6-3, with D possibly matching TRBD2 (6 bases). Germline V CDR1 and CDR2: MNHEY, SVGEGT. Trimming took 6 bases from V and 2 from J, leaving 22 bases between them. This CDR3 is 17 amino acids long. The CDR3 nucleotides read TGTGCCAGCAGGCTGGAACTAGCAACGAATTTGCAAGAGACCCAGTACTTC. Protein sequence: CASRLELATNLQETQYF.

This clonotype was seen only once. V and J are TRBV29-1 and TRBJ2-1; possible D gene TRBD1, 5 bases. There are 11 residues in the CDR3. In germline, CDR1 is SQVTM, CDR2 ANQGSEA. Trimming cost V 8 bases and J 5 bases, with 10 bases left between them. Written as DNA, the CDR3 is TGCAGCATAGGGGAAGACAATGAGCAGTTCTTC. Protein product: CSIGEDNEQFF.

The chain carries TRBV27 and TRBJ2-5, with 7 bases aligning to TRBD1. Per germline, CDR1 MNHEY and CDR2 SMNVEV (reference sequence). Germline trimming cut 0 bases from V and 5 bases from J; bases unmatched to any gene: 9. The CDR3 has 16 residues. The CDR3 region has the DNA TGTGCCAGCAGTTTATCGCTCAGGGGGTACGGGGAGACCCAGTACTTC. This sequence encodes CASSLSLRGYGETQYF.

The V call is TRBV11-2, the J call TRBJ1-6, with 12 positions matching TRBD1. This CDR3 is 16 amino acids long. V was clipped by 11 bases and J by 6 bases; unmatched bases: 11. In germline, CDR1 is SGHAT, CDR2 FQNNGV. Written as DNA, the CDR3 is TGTGCCCGGGACAGGGGGCCTACTCAACTTAATTCACCCCTCCACTTT. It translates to CARDRGPTQLNSPLHF.